This note documents a single T cell receptor (beta chain) sequence. Its antigen is not known. The entry originates in a study of cytomegalovirus exposure and HLA in healthy donors. Study-level findings and limits: CMV serostatus was the sole immune exposure information available. Other equally common chains were less clonally expanded than HLA-associated TCR beta chains, a later analysis showed. With later analysis, a missense DCLRE1C variant became linked to TCR beta V- and J-gene trimming. Presence/absence results assume similar sequencing depth per donor, which may not hold.

CDR3 size: 17 residues. V was pared by 1 base and J by 0 bases, with 5 bases of the junction left unmatched. Germline V gene sequence: CDR1 SGHTA, CDR2 FQGNSA. 60 Vbeta and 13 Jbeta primers were used in PCR. The repertoire was sequenced with immunoSEQ multiplex PCR; TCRdb's copy has only in-frame clones and lacks some. This table lists under 85,000 clones. The chain couples TRBV7-2 to TRBJ1-2, with 10 bases identical to TRBD1. Material: PBMCs. The receptor was derived from a boy aged 5-17 years in good health and CMV-seronegative. CDR3 in DNA: TGTGCCAGCAGCTTAGTCCGGACAGGGGGAGCTAACTATGGCTACACCTTC. It codes for CASSLVRTGGANYGYTF.